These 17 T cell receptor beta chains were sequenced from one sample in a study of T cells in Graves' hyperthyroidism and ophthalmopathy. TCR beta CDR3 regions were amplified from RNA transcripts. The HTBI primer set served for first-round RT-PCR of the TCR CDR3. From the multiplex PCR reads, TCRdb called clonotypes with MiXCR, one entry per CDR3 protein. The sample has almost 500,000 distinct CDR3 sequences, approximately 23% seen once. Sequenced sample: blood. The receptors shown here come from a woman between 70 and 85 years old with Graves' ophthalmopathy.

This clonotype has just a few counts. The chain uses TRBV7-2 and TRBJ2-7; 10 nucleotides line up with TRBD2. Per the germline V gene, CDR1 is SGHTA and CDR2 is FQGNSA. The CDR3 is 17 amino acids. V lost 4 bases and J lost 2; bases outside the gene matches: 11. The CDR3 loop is CASSSRRGLALTYEQYF. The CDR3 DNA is TGTGCCAGCAGCTCCCGCCGGGGACTAGCGTTAACCTACGAGCAGTACTTC.

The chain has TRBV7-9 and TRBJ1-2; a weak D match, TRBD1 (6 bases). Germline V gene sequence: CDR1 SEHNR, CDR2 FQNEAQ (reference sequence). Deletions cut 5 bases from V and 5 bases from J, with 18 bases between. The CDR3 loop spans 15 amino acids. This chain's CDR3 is CASSPEGGPGYGYTF. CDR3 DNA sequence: TGTGCCAGCAGCCCGGAAGGGGGGCCAGGTTATGGCTACACCTTC.

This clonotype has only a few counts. The chain's CDR3 is CASRRTGGGGSSYEQYF. CDR3 nucleotides: TGTGCCAGCAGACGGACAGGGGGCGGAGGGTCCTCCTACGAGCAGTACTTC. The J gene is TRBJ2-7, the V gene TRBV6-1; 11 nucleotides match TRBD1. The V and J ends lost 6 bases and 0 bases, in that order; junction bases with no gene match: 10. The germline CDR1 and CDR2 sequences are MNHNS and SASEGT. The CDR3 contains 17 residues.

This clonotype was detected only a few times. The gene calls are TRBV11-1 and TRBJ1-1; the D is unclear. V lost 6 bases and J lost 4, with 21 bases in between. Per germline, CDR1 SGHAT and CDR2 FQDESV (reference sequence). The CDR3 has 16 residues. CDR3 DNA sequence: TGTGCCAGCAGATTGGGAAGACTTAGGAGGAGCACTGAAGCTTTCTTT. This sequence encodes CASRLGRLRRSTEAFF.

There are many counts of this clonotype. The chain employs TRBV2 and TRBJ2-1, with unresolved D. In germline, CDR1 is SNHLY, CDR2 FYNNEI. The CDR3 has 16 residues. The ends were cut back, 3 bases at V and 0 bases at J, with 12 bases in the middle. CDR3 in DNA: TGTGCCAGCAGTGATAGGACGAGCAGCTCCTACAATGAGCAGTTCTTC. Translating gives CASSDRTSSSYNEQFF.

The CDR3 coding sequence is TGTGCCAGCAGTGATGGACAGGGAGGGACTGAAGCTTTCTTT. Translating it yields CASSDGQGGTEAFF. The V call is TRBV3-1, the J call TRBJ1-1; 8 bases are a match to TRBD1. Germline trimming cut 6 bases from V and 5 bases from J; bases unmatched to any gene: 8. The germline CDR1 and CDR2 sequences are LGHDT and YNNKEL (reference sequence). The CDR3 is 14 residues long.

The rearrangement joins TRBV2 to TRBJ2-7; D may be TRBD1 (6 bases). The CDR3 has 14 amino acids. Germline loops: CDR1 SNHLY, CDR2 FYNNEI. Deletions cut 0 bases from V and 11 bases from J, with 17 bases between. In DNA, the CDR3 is TGTGCCAGCAGTGAAGCGCTTGGGGGCACCAAGGAGTACTTC. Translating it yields CASSEALGGTKEYF.

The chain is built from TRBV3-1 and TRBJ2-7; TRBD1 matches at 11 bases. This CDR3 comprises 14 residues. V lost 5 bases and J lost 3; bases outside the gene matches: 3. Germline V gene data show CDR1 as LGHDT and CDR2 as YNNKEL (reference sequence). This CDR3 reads CASSGTGGLYEQYF. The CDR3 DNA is TGTGCCAGCAGCGGGACAGGGGGGCTCTACGAGCAGTACTTC.

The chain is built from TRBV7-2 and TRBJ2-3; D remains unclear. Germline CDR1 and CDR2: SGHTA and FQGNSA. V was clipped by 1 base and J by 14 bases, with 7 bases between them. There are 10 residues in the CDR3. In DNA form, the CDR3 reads TGTGCCAGCAGCTTAGTCGTCCCGTATTTT. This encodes CASSLVVPYF.

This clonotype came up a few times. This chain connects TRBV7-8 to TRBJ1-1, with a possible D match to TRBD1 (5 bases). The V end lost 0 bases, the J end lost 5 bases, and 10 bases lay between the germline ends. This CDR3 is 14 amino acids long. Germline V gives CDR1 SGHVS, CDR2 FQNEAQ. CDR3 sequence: CASSLAQGSTEAFF. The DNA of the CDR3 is TGTGCCAGCAGCTTAGCGCAGGGTTCGACTGAAGCTTTCTTT.

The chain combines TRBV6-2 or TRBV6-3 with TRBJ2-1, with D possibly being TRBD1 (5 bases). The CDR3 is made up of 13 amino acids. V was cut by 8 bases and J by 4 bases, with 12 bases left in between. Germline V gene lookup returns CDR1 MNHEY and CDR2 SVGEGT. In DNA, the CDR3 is TGTGCCAGCTCAGGGCCCCTATACAATGAGCAGTTCTTC. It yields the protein CASSGPLYNEQFF.

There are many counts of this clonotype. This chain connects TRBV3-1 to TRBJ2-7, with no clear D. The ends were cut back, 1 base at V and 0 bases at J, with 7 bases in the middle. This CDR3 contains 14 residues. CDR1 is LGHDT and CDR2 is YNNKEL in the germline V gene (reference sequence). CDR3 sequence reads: CASSQGVSSYEQYF. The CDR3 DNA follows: TGTGCCAGCAGCCAAGGGGTGAGCTCCTACGAGCAGTACTTC.

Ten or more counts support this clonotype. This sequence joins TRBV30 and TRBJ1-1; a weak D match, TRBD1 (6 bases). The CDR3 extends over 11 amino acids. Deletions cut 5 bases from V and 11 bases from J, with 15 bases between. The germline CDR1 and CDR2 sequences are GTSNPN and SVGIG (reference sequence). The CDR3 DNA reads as TGTGCCTGGGAAGACAGGTTCGGGGCTTTCTTT. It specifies CAWEDRFGAFF.

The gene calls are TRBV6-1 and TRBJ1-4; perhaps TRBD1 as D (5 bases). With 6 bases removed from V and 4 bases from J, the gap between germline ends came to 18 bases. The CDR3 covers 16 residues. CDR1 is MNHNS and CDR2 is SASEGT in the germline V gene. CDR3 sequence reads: CASSQLGRGFNEKLFF. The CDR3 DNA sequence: TGTGCCAGCAGCCAACTGGGACGCGGGTTTAATGAAAAACTGTTTTTT.

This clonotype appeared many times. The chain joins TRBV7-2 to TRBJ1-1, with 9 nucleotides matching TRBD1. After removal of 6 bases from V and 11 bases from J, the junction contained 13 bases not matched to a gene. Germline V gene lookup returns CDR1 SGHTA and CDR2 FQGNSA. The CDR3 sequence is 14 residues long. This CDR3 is CASRPTGGTGYAFF. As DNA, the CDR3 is TGTGCCAGCAGGCCAACCGGGGGGACAGGGTATGCTTTCTTT.

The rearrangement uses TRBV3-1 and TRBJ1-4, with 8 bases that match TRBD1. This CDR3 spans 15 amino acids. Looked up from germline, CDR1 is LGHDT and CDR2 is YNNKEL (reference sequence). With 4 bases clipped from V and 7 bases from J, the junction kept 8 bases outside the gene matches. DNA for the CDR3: TGTGCCAGCAGCCCCTTCAGACAGGGGTTTGAAAAACTGTTTTTT. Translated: CASSPFRQGFEKLFF.

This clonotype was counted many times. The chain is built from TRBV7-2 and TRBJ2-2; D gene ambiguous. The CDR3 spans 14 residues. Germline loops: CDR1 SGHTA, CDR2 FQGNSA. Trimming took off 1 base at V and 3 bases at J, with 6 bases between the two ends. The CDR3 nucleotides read TGTGCCAGCAGCTTAGTCTTTGACACCGGGGAGCTGTTTTTT. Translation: CASSLVFDTGELFF. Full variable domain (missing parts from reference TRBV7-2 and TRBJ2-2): GAGVSQSPSNKVTEKGKDVELRCDPISGHTALYWYRQSLGQGLEFLIYFQGNSAPDKSGLPSDRFSAERTGGSVSTLTIQRTQQEDSAVYLCASSLVFDTGELFFGEGSRLTVL.